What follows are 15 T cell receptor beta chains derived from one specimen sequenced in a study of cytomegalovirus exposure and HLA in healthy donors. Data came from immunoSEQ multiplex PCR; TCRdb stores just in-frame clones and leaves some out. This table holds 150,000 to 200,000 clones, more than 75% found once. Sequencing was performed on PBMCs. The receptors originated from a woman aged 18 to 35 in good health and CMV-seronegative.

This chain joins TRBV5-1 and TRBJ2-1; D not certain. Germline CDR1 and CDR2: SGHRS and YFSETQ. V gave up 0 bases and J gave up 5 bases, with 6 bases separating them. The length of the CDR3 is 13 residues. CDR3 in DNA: TGCGCCAGCAGCTTGGCTGCGAACAATGAGCAGTTCTTC. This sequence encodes CASSLAANNEQFF.

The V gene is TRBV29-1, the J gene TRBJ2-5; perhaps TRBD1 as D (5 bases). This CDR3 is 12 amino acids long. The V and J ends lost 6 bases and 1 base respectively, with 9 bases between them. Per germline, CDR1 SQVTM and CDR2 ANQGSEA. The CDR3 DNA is TGCAGCGTACGTGGGGCCCAAGAGACCCAGTACTTC. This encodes CSVRGAQETQYF.

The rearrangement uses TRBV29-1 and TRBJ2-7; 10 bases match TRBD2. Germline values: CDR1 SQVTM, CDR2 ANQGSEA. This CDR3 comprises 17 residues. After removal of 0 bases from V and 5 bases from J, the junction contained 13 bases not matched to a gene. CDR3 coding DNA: TGCAGCGTTGAAGATCTAGGGTTACTAGCGGGAAAGAACGAGCAGTACTTC. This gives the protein CSVEDLGLLAGKNEQYF.

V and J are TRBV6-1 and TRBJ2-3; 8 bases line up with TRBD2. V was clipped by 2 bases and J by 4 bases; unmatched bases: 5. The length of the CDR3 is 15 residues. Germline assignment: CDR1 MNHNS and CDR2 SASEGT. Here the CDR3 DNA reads TGTGCCAGCAGTGAACGGTTCGGGGGGGCAGATACGCAGTATTTT. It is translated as CASSERFGGADTQYF.

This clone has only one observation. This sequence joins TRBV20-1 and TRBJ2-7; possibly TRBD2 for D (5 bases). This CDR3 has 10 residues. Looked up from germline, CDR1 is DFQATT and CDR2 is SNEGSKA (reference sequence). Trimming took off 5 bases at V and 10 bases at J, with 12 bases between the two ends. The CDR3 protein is CSAFKRLQYF. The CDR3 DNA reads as TGCAGTGCTTTCAAGCGGTTACAGTACTTC.

The CDR3 is CASSLVYGQTNEQFF. CDR3 coding DNA: TGTGCCAGCAGCTTGGTTTATGGGCAGACCAATGAGCAGTTCTTC. The rearrangement uses TRBV5-8 and TRBJ2-1; no clear D gene. V was trimmed by 0 bases and J by 6 bases, leaving 13 bases between them. Germline assignment: CDR1 SGHTS and CDR2 YDEGEE. The CDR3 is 15 residues long.

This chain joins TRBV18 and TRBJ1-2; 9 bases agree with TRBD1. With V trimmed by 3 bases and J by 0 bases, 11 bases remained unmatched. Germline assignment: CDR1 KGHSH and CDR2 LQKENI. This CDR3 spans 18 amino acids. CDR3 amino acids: CASSPRGTGLSSNYGYTF. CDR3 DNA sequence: TGTGCCAGCTCACCTAGAGGGACAGGGTTAAGTTCTAACTATGGCTACACCTTC.

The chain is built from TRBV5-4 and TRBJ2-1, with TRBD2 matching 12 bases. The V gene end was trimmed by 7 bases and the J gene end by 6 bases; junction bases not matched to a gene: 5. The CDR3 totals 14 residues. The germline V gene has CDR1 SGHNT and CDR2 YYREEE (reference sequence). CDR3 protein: CASGLAGGSNEQFF. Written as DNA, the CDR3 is TGTGCCAGCGGGCTAGCGGGAGGGTCCAATGAGCAGTTCTTC.

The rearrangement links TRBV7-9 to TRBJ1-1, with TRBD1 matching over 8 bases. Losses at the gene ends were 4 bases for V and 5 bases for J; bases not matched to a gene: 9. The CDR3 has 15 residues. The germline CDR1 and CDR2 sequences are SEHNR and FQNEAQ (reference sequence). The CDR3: CASSCNRGVWTEAFF. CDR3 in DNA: TGTGCCAGCAGCTGCAACAGGGGGGTTTGGACTGAAGCTTTCTTT.

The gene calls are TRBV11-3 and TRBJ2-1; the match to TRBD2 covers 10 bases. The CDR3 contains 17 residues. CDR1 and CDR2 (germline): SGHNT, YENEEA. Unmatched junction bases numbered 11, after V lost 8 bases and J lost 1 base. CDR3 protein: CASGKLSAGGSYNEQFF. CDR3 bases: TGTGCCAGCGGCAAGCTTTCAGCGGGAGGGTCCTACAATGAGCAGTTCTTC.

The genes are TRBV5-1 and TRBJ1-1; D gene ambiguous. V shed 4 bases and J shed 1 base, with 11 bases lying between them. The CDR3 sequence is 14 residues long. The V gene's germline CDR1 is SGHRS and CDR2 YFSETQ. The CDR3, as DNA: TGCGCCAGCAGCCCATCCCCGGGGAACACTGAAGCTTTCTTT. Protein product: CASSPSPGNTEAFF.

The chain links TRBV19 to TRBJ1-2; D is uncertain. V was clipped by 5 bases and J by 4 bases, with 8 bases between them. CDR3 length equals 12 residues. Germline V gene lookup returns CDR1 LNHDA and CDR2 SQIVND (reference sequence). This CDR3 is CASSLSSYGYTF. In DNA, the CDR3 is TGTGCCAGTAGTCTCAGTTCCTATGGCTACACCTTC.

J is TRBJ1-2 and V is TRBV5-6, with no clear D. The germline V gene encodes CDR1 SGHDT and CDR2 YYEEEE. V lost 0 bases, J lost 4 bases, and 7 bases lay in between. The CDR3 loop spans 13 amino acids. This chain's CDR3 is CASSLGSGYGYTF. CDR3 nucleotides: TGTGCCAGCAGCTTGGGTTCAGGCTATGGCTACACCTTC.

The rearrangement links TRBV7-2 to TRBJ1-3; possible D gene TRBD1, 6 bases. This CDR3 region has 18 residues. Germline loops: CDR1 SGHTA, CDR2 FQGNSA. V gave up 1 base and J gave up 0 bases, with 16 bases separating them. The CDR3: CASSLDPPGAFSGNTIYF. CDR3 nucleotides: TGTGCCAGCAGCTTAGACCCCCCAGGGGCTTTCTCTGGAAACACCATATATTTT.

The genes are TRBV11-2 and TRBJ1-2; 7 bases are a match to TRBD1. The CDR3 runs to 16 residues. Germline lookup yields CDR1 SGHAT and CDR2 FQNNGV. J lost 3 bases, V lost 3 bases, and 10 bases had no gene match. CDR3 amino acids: CASSLGLTGKDYGYTF. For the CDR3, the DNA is TGTGCCAGCAGCTTGGGTTTGACAGGGAAAGACTATGGCTACACCTTC.